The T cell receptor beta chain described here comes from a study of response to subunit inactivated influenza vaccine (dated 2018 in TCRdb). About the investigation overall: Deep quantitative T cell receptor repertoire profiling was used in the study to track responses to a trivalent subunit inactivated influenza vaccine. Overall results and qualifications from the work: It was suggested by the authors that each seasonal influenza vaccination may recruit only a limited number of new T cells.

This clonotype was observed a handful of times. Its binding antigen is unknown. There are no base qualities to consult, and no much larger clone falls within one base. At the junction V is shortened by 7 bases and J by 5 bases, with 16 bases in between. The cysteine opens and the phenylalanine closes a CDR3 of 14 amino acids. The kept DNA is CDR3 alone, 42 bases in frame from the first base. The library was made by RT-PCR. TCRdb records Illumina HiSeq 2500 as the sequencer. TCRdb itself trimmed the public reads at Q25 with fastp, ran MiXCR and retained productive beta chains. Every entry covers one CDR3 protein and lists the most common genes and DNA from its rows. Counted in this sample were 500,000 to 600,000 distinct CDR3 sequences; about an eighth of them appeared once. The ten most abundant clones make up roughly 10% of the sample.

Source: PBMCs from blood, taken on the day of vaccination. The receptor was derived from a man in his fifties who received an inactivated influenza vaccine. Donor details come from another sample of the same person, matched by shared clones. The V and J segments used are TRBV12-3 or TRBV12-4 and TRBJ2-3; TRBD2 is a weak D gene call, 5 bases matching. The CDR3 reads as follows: CASNPDEGLDTQYF. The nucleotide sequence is TGTGCCAGCAACCCCGACGAAGGACTAGATACGCAGTATTTT.